The 14 T cell receptor beta chains presented below share a single source sample, sequenced in a study of human T cells and chemical hapten exposure (dated by TCRdb to the early 2020s). Interpreted using the paper, the time point label stands for: pre-sensitization, week 0. The sample's treatment or condition label is to be understood as: therapeutic diphenylcyclopropenone sensitization with weekly scalp DPC. Library generation was performed with RACE. The reads were generated on a NextSeq 500. The public reads were reprocessed in TCRdb via fastp at Q25 and MiXCR, keeping in-frame beta chains. Rows with a matching CDR3 protein are joined into one entry that keeps the most common DNA and genes. The sample table shows some 60,000 distinct CDR3 sequences, and 11% are seen once. Roughly 4% of the sample comes from the top ten. The sample in question was whole blood, obtained in connection with sensitization to the hapten diphenylcyclopropenone (DPC). All receptors derive from a woman aged 40 to 50 with alopecia areata. Some clones in this sample may be carry-over from other donors' samples.

In its sample, this clonotype was seen a few times. The chain uses TRBV12-3 or TRBV12-4 and TRBJ1-1; D may be TRBD1 (5 bases). This CDR3 is built from 18 residues. The V end lost 7 bases, the J end lost 3 bases, and 27 bases lay between the germline ends. CDR3 amino acids: CASTRGRAGTASDTEAFF. The DNA of the CDR3 is TGTGCCAGCACTCGGGGGAGAGCCGGGACCGCGAGTGACACTGAAGCTTTCTTT.

Only a few counts were recorded for this clonotype. This chain connects TRBV6-5 to TRBJ2-5; 14 positions match TRBD2. V lost 8 bases and J lost 1; bases outside the gene matches: 9. The CDR3 extends over 17 amino acids. Germline V lookup: CDR1 MNHEY, CDR2 SVGAGI. The CDR3 here is CASLEQGTSGGQETQYF. DNA for the CDR3: TGTGCCAGCCTGGAACAGGGGACTAGCGGGGGCCAAGAGACCCAGTACTTC.

This clonotype occurred many times. The CDR3, as DNA: TGTGCCAGTAGACAAGGAAGCTACACTGAAGCTTTCTTT. It is translated as CASRQGSYTEAFF. The gene calls are TRBV19 and TRBJ1-1; D gene unclear. The length of the CDR3 is 13 residues. Germline CDR1 LNHDA, CDR2 SQIVND (reference sequence). Trimming took off 6 bases at V and 3 bases at J, with 11 bases between the two ends.

V and J are TRBV2 and TRBJ2-6, with D perhaps matching TRBD1 or TRBD2 (5 bases each). The germline V gene has CDR1 SNHLY and CDR2 FYNNEI. This CDR3 has 18 amino acids. V was clipped by 6 bases and J by 4 bases, with 22 bases between them. The CDR3, as DNA: TGTGCCAGCAGGGGGGTTGGGAGCCGAACGGCAGGGGCCAACGTCCTGACTTTC. It codes for CASRGVGSRTAGANVLTF.

The V call is TRBV4-3, the J call TRBJ1-3, with D perhaps matching TRBD1 (6 bases). V lost 2 bases, J lost 4 bases, and 12 bases lay in between. The CDR3 runs 15 residues. Germline CDR1 is LGHNA and CDR2 is YSLEER. CDR3 sequence reads: CASSQRPGTGNTIYF. CDR3 sequence (DNA): TGCGCCAGCAGCCAACGACCCGGGACAGGAAACACCATATATTTT.

In this sample, this clonotype turned up many times. The chain recombines TRBV29-1 with TRBJ2-7; D gene uncertain. Trimming took off 4 bases at V and 0 bases at J, with 10 bases between the two ends. In germline, CDR1 is SQVTM, CDR2 ANQGSEA. This CDR3 spans 13 amino acids. This CDR3 reads CSVGADSSYEQYF. The CDR3 bases are TGCAGCGTTGGGGCAGACTCCTCCTACGAGCAGTACTTC.

This clonotype was picked up a small number of times. The chain combines TRBV20-1 with TRBJ2-7; TRBD2 matches at 13 bases. The V and J ends lost 1 base and 2 bases, in that order; junction bases with no gene match: 2. Per the germline V gene, CDR1 is DFQATT and CDR2 is SNEGSKA (reference sequence). This CDR3 region has 15 residues. The CDR3 DNA follows: TGCAGTGCTAGAGGGGGACTAGCGGGGCCCTACGAGCAGTACTTC. Translating it yields CSARGGLAGPYEQYF.

The V call is TRBV10-3, the J call TRBJ2-7; the match to TRBD2 covers 7 bases. Germline assignment: CDR1 ENHRY and CDR2 SYGVKD. J lost 6 bases, V lost 11 bases, and 4 bases had no gene match. The CDR3 has 10 residues. CDR3 amino acids: CARSGGEQYF. In DNA, the CDR3 is TGTGCCCGTTCGGGGGGCGAGCAGTACTTC.

This rearrangement joins TRBV7-9 to TRBJ1-2; maybe TRBD1 (5 bases). The CDR3 consists of 15 residues. V lost 5 bases and J lost 6, with 19 bases in between. The germline V gene has CDR1 SEHNR and CDR2 FQNEAQ (reference sequence). Here the CDR3 reads CASSRPAGIVDGYTF. The CDR3 DNA is TGTGCCAGCAGCCGCCCGGCAGGGATAGTGGATGGCTACACCTTC. The full variable domain, completed using reference TRBV7-9 and TRBJ1-2, is DTGVSQNPRHKITKRGQNVTFRCDPISEHNRLYWYRQTLGQGPEFLTYFQNEAQLEKSRLLSDRFSAERPKGSFSTLEIQRTEQGDSAMYLCASSRPAGIVDGYTFGSGTRLTVV.

This clonotype appeared many times. This rearrangement joins TRBV30 to TRBJ2-1, with 8 nucleotides matching TRBD2. The CDR3 runs 13 residues. In germline, CDR1 is GTSNPN, CDR2 SVGIG (reference sequence). V shed 0 bases, J shed 10 bases, and the junction held 5 bases outside the gene matches. CDR3 in DNA: TGTGCCTGGAGTGTGGCTTCTAGCGGGGAGCAGTTCTTC. Translation gives CAWSVASSGEQFF.

This clonotype was seen ten or more times. This rearrangement joins TRBV20-1 to TRBJ1-1; the D gene is possibly TRBD1 (6 bases). The CDR3 extends over 13 amino acids. Germline V gene data show CDR1 as DFQATT and CDR2 as SNEGSKA (reference sequence). The CDR3 is CEEWDTQNTEAFF. The CDR3 nucleotides are TGCGAGGAGTGGGACACTCAGAACACTGAAGCTTTCTTT.

This chain joins TRBV7-2 and TRBJ2-5; 8 bases match TRBD1. Germline V gene sequence: CDR1 SGHTA, CDR2 FQGNSA. The junction had 5 bases not matched to a gene; V was cut back by 5 bases and J by 0 bases. This CDR3 has 15 residues. CDR3 region: CASSVRTGYQETQYF. CDR3 DNA: TGTGCCAGCAGCGTCCGGACAGGGTACCAAGAGACCCAGTACTTC.

This chain links TRBV19 with TRBJ1-6, with unresolved D. In germline, CDR1 is LNHDA, CDR2 SQIVND (reference sequence). Trimming removed 3 bases from V and 7 bases from J, with 16 bases in between. The CDR3 sequence is 16 residues long. The CDR3 spells CASSMVMGLTNSPLHF. CDR3 nucleotide sequence: TGTGCCAGTAGTATGGTAATGGGCCTGACCAATTCACCCCTCCACTTT.

This clonotype was detected many times. The V call is TRBV6-2 or TRBV6-3, the J call TRBJ2-1, with D possibly being TRBD1 (6 bases). V shed 5 bases and J shed 10 bases, with 18 bases lying between them. Germline-derived CDR1 and CDR2 are MNHEY and SVGEGT. The CDR3 has 14 residues. The CDR3 bases are TGTGCCAGCAGTCTTTCCCTCAATACAGGGGAGCAGTTCTTC. This sequence encodes CASSLSLNTGEQFF.